The 12 T cell receptor beta chains in this list originate from one sample, sequenced in a study of early T cells in non-severe SARS-CoV-2 infection (dated by TCRdb to the early 2020s). The method behind the library was 5' RACE. Sequencing took place on a NextSeq 500. Through fastp at Q25 and MiXCR, TCRdb rebuilt clones from the public reads, retaining in-frame beta chains. Each record represents a unique CDR3 protein, reported with the most common genes and DNA among its rows. The sample table records roughly 61,000 distinct CDR3 sequences; 13% of these occur just once. The top ten hold roughly 9.3% of the sample. Specimen: whole blood, collected at baseline. The receptor source for this set is an adult who was a healthcare worker with PCR-confirmed SARS-CoV-2 infection or an uninfected control (not recorded which).

This clonotype was seen ten or more times. This chain uses TRBV2 with TRBJ2-1; D is undetermined. Germline V gene lookup returns CDR1 SNHLY and CDR2 FYNNEI. V was shortened by 3 bases and J by 0 bases, with 9 bases between the two germline ends. The CDR3 has 15 residues. In DNA form, the CDR3 reads TGTGCCAGCAGTGATATAGGCAACTCCTACAATGAGCAGTTCTTC. Its protein product is CASSDIGNSYNEQFF.

For the CDR3, the DNA is TGTGCCAGCAGCCCAGATAACACTGAAGCTTTCTTT. Its translation is CASSPDNTEAFF. This chain uses TRBV7-9 with TRBJ1-1; D gene ambiguous. Trimming took off 5 bases at V and 2 bases at J, with 6 bases between the two ends. The CDR3 runs 12 residues. Germline V gives CDR1 SEHNR, CDR2 FQNEAQ (reference sequence).

V and J are TRBV27 and TRBJ2-3; D ambiguous. Germline loops: CDR1 MNHEY, CDR2 SMNVEV (reference sequence). Trimming shortened V by 2 bases and J by 1 base, and 10 bases separated the two germline ends. CDR3 length: 15 residues. The CDR3: CASSLAVRGTDTQYF. CDR3 coding DNA: TGTGCCAGCAGTTTAGCGGTTCGGGGCACAGATACGCAGTATTTT.

This clonotype was counted a few times. The CDR3 DNA sequence: TGTGCCAGCAGTGTGGGGGAGAATCACTACGAGCAGTACTTC. The encoded protein is CASSVGENHYEQYF. V and J are TRBV27 and TRBJ2-7, with D tentatively TRBD1 or TRBD2 (5 bases each). CDR3 length: 14 residues. Looked up from germline, CDR1 is MNHEY and CDR2 is SMNVEV (reference sequence). The ends were cut back, 5 bases at V and 3 bases at J, with 14 bases in the middle.

This clonotype was observed a few times. This chain uses TRBV7-2 with TRBJ2-3; no reliable D call. Per germline, CDR1 SGHTA and CDR2 FQGNSA. V lost 6 bases and J lost 4, with 11 bases in between. This CDR3 has 13 amino acids. CDR3 region: CASSLRVADTQYF. As DNA, the CDR3 is TGTGCCAGCAGTCTAAGAGTGGCAGATACGCAGTATTTT.

This clonotype was seen a few times. The chain has TRBV27 and TRBJ2-7; D is perhaps TRBD2 (6 bases). CDR3 length: 13 residues. Trimming removed 7 bases at V and 5 bases at J, with 15 bases between. Germline assignment: CDR1 MNHEY and CDR2 SMNVEV (reference sequence). The chain's CDR3 is CASTGGPVNEQYF. In nucleotides, the CDR3 is TGTGCCAGCACAGGAGGGCCGGTGAACGAGCAGTACTTC.

This clonotype was picked up many times. This chain uses TRBV4-3 with TRBJ1-2, with D possibly being TRBD1 (5 bases). Per the germline V gene, CDR1 is LGHNA and CDR2 is YSLEER. V was trimmed by 1 base and J by 7 bases, leaving 19 bases between them. The CDR3 is 16 residues long. In nucleotides, the CDR3 is TGCGCCAGCAGCCAAGGATCGGGGACGTCAATACGTGGCTACACCTTC. Protein product: CASSQGSGTSIRGYTF.

The CDR3 sequence is CATHGRGAEDNEQFF. The DNA of the CDR3 is TGTGCCACCCATGGAAGGGGGGCCGAAGACAATGAGCAGTTCTTC. This sequence joins TRBV24-1 and TRBJ2-1; the D call may be TRBD1 or TRBD2 (6 bases each). Per the germline V gene, CDR1 is KGHDR and CDR2 is SFDVKD. Trimming removed 9 bases from V and 5 bases from J, with 19 bases in between. This CDR3 contains 15 residues.

The table lists this clonotype with a few counts. V is TRBV6-2 or TRBV6-3 and J is TRBJ1-1; D unclear. Germline V gives CDR1 MNHEY, CDR2 SVGEGT. This CDR3 contains 14 residues. V lost 4 bases, J lost 1 base, and 10 bases lay in between. The CDR3 region has the DNA TGTGCCAGCAGTTCCCTACGGCAGAACACTGAAGCTTTCTTT. This encodes CASSSLRQNTEAFF.

The chain recombines TRBV11-3 with TRBJ2-1; D is unclear. CDR1 is SGHNT and CDR2 is YENEEA in the germline V gene. Trimming stripped 5 bases from V and 3 bases from J, with 11 bases between. The CDR3 consists of 14 residues. CDR3 loop: CASSPQTNYNEQFF. CDR3 nucleotides: TGTGCCAGCAGCCCCCAAACCAACTACAATGAGCAGTTCTTC. Supplemented by reference TRBV11-3 and TRBJ2-1, the full variable domain reads EAGVVQSPRYKIIEKKQPVAFWCNPISGHNTLYWYLQNLGQGPELLIRYENEEAVDDSQLPKDRFSAERLKGVDSTLKIQPAELGDSAVYLCASSPQTNYNEQFFGPGTRLTVL.

The gene calls are TRBV19 and TRBJ2-4, with D tentatively TRBD2 (6 bases). CDR3 length: 13 amino acids. V lost 7 bases to trimming and J lost 6 bases, with 13 bases between them. From germline, CDR1 is LNHDA and CDR2 SQIVND (reference sequence). In DNA, the CDR3 is TGTGCCAGTACCCCTGGAGGGATAAACATTCAGTACTTC. Protein: CASTPGGINIQYF.

This clonotype was observed a few times. The chain combines TRBV10-3 with TRBJ2-7; TRBD1 might be the D (6 bases). Germline CDR1 is ENHRY and CDR2 is SYGVKD. V dropped 6 bases and J dropped 7 bases, with 16 bases sitting between them. The CDR3 consists of 13 residues. The CDR3 DNA follows: TGTGCCATCAGACAGGGCCCTATCGGAGAGCAGTACTTC. Translating gives CAIRQGPIGEQYF.